This T cell receptor (beta chain) originates from a study of neurological immune-mediated disorders. TCRdb ran MiXCR on the 5' RACE reads and lists one entry per CDR3 protein. Of roughly 9,800 distinct CDR3 sequences listed, around 21% were seen once; the top ten hold roughly an eighth. The CDR3 runs 14 residues. In germline, CDR1 is KGHSY, CDR2 FQNENV. Trimming removed 1 base from V and 3 bases from J, with 10 bases in between. Overall study results and limits: It was the repertoires of 18 of 34 multiple sclerosis patients that phylogenetic grouping placed in one related-CDR3 cluster, which is a possible signature.

The table lists this clonotype with many counts. Antigen: not known. This TCR was recovered from a woman in her 40s with multiple sclerosis. The chain has TRBV16 and TRBJ2-7; possible D gene TRBD1, 6 bases. The sequencing sample was made of CD8+ T cells from blood. CDR3 amino acids: CASSQFLDSYEQYF. In DNA form, the CDR3 reads TGTGCCAGCAGCCAATTCTTGGACAGCTACGAGCAGTACTTC.